This T cell receptor (beta chain) was recovered during a study of blood T cells in healthy people across ages. Primers used in a second PCR of about 6 to 11 cycles were a sample-barcoded 5' primer and a J-beta primer mix. TCRdb itself ran the 5' RACE reads through MiXCR, one entry per CDR3 protein. The table shows about 570,000 distinct CDR3 sequences, with 25% to 30% occurring only once. In terms of origin and age, donors were healthy Caucasian individuals from Russia aged roughly 6 to 100. Total RNA extraction produced at least 6 micrograms (per sample) for the study. Study findings and constraints: Older age coincided with a roughly linear decline in TCR beta diversity per million T cells.

Concerning this clonotype: Its specificity is unknown.

Specimen: blood. This TCR came from a woman aged 70 to 79 in good health.

As DNA, the CDR3 is TGCAGTGCTATTCCGGGGAGGGAAGAGACCCAGTACTTC. Its protein is CSAIPGREETQYF. The rearrangement links TRBV20-1 to TRBJ2-5, with 7 bases matching TRBD2. CDR1 is DFQATT, CDR2 SNEGSKA, per germline (reference sequence). The CDR3 runs to 13 residues. V shed 4 bases and J 3 bases; nucleotides not matched to a gene: 5.